This T cell receptor beta chain came from a study of CD8 T cells in Susac syndrome. Random hexamers served to reverse transcribe roughly 0.5 to 1 ug RNA. TCRdb re-analysed the immunoSEQ multiplex PCR reads in MiXCR, keeping a single row per CDR3 protein. The sample records a few hundred thousand distinct CDR3 sequences, less than 95% being singletons. The clonotype was recovered from a human donor with Susac syndrome. Specimen: CD4+ T cells from PBMCs.

The CDR3 loop is CASSVAPGGYGYTF. The CDR3 region has the DNA TGTGCCAGCAGCGTAGCTCCAGGGGGCTATGGCTACACCTTC. V is TRBV9 and J is TRBJ1-2; 7 bases match TRBD1. The trim removed 0 bases at V and 4 bases at J, leaving 3 bases unmatched. Per germline, CDR1 SGDLS and CDR2 YYNGEE. CDR3 size: 14 residues.